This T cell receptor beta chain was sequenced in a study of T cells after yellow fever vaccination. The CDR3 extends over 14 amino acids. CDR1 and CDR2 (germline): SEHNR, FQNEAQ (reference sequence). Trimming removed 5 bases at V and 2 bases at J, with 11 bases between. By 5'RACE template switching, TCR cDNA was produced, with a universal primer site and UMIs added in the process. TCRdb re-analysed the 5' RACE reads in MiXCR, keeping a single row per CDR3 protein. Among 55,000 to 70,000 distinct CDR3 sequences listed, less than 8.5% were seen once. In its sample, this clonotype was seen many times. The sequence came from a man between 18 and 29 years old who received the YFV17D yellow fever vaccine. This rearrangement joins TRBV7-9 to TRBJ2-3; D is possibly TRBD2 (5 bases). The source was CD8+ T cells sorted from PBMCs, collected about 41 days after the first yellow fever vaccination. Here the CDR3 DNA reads TGTGCCAGCAGCCCCCGGGGATCCACAGATACGCAGTATTTT. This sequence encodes CASSPRGSTDTQYF.